This T cell receptor beta chain was profiled in a study of blood T cell repertoires in COVID-19. Study at large: The samples span acute and convalescent COVID-19 from the United States, Italy and Spain. T cells, B-cell-depleted T cells, or PBMCs provided the cDNA or gDNA that served as material.

V was cut by 2 bases and J by 3 bases, with 13 bases left in between. The germline V gene encodes CDR1 GTSNPN and CDR2 SVGIG (reference sequence). The CDR3 is made up of 15 amino acids. As processed by the authors: How many nucleated cells were present was estimated from reference gene primer amplification. TCRdb's table, derived via immunoSEQ multiplex PCR, lists solely in-frame clones and lacks some. V, J and clone size derive from that table, while D and trimming were established from the DNA sequence. The sample yields some 170,000 clones, 60% to 85% seen once. This rearrangement joins TRBV30 to TRBJ2-2; D remains unclear. This sequence was found in a woman aged 50 to 60 with active or convalescent COVID-19. The source material was peripheral blood. CDR3 in DNA: TGTGCCTGGAGTCCCAGAAGTTGGTACACCGGGGAGCTGTTTTTT. Its translation: CAWSPRSWYTGELFF.